These T cell receptor beta chains were read from a single sample in a study of Graves' ophthalmopathy and Graves' hyperthyroidism. MiXCR was run by TCRdb on the multiplex PCR reads, yielding one entry per CDR3 protein. The profile covers a few hundred thousand distinct CDR3 sequences, with 17% appearing a single time and roughly 2.4% taken by the ten largest. The sequencing input was peripheral blood. The receptors derive from an adult woman with stable Graves' hyperthyroidism. The CDR3 runs from the conserved cysteine through the conserved F or W. Each record gives: V gene, J gene, D gene, clone size, CDR3 DNA, CDR3 protein. The D gene is left open where the match is weak. Clone size is stated in some rows and not others, as once, few, many or a class when expanded.

TRBV30	TRBJ2-5	-	-	TGTGCTTGGCGGGAACAAGAGACCCAGTACTTC	CAWREQETQYF
TRBV5-1	TRBJ1-1	TRBD1	many	TGCGCCAGCAGCAAAAACAGGGGACCGAACACTGAAGCTTTCTTT	CASSKNRGPNTEAFF
TRBV27	TRBJ1-6	-	once	TGTGCCAGCAGTTCTATGGGCGGTAATTCACCCCTCCACTTT	CASSSMGGNSPLHF
TRBV6-5	TRBJ2-7	TRBD2	few	TGTGCCAGCAGTTACGCCAGACTAGCGGGAGTCAACCACGAGCAGTACTTC	CASSYARLAGVNHEQYF
TRBV4-3	TRBJ2-7	-	many	TGCGCCAGCAGCCAAGGGATCAGCGGGTCCTACGAGCAGTACTTC	CASSQGISGSYEQYF
TRBV27	TRBJ1-5	-	many	TGTGCCAGCAGACCCCAACAGGGATACCAGCCCCAGCATTTT	CASRPQQGYQPQHF
TRBV6-2/TRBV6-3	TRBJ2-2	-	many	TGTGCCAGCAGTCCCATAGGGTGGGCGAACACCGGGGAGCTGTTTTTT	CASSPIGWANTGELFF
TRBV7-9	TRBJ1-2	TRBD1	many	TGTGCCAGCAGTCCCACGGACAGGGGGTATGGCTACACCTTC	CASSPTDRGYGYTF
TRBV10-3	TRBJ2-5	-	many	TGTGCCATCAGTGGGGACCTTTTGGAGACCCAGTACTTC	CAISGDLLETQYF
TRBV12-5	TRBJ2-7	-	many	TGTGCTAGTGGTCCCCCGGGCGGGACTTATACCTACGAGCAGTACTTC	CASGPPGGTYTYEQYF
TRBV5-1	TRBJ2-7	TRBD1	-	TGCGCCAGCAGCTTGGGGACAGGGTTGGAGGAGCAGTACTTC	CASSLGTGLEEQYF
TRBV7-2	TRBJ1-5	-	many	TGTGCCAGCAGCCGGACCGGTATCCAGCCCCAGCATTTT	CASSRTGIQPQHF
TRBV12-3/TRBV12-4	TRBJ2-4	-	many	TGTGCCAGCAGCCCCCCGGGAAGAAACATTCAGTACTTC	CASSPPGRNIQYF
TRBV7-9	TRBJ1-1	-	many	TGTGCCAGCAGCCCATGGGACGGAATAAACACTGAAGCTTTCTTT	CASSPWDGINTEAFF
TRBV6-2/TRBV6-3	TRBJ2-7	TRBD1	many	TGTGCCAGCAGTCGCTACAGGGGAACCTACGAGCAGTACTTC	CASSRYRGTYEQYF
TRBV11-2	TRBJ1-3	TRBD1	many	TGTGCCAGCAGGTCAAATCGGGACAGGGCTGGAAACACCATATATTTT	CASRSNRDRAGNTIYF
TRBV12-3/TRBV12-4	TRBJ1-2	-	-	TGTGCCAGCAGTAGAAACAGAATGGCGTATGGCTACACCTTC	CASSRNRMAYGYTF
TRBV28	TRBJ2-7	-	-	TGTGCCAGCAGTTTTCTGGGCTCCTACGATCAGTACTTC	CASSFLGSYDQYF
TRBV20-1	TRBJ2-7	-	-	TGCAGTGCGGATTACAAGGGCATCTACGAGCAGTACTTC	CSADYKGIYEQYF
TRBV12-3/TRBV12-4	TRBJ2-7	TRBD2	many	TGTGCCAGCAGTTTAGGACTAGCAGGAGGCGAGCAGTACTTC	CASSLGLAGGEQYF
TRBV30	TRBJ1-5	TRBD1	-	TGTGCCTGGAGTGTGGGGGACAGAAAGAATCAGCCCCAGCATTTT	CAWSVGDRKNQPQHF
TRBV3-1	TRBJ1-2	TRBD1	-	TGTGCCAGCAGCCAAGGCGCGGGACAGGGGGCGCGCGGCTACACCTTC	CASSQGAGQGARGYTF
TRBV28	TRBJ2-7	-	many	TGTGCCAGCAGTCCAGGGAACCTCTCCTACGAGCAGTACTTC	CASSPGNLSYEQYF
TRBV6-1	TRBJ1-1	TRBD1	many	TGTGCCAGCATCAGACAGGGCCACGGTGAAGCTTTCTTT	CASIRQGHGEAFF
TRBV5-1	TRBJ1-1	-	-	TGCGCCAGCAGCAATTCAGGGTCTGAAGCTTTCTTT	CASSNSGSEAFF
TRBV9	TRBJ1-2	TRBD1	few	TGTGCCAGCAGCACCCGACAGGGGAATCTTAACTATGGCTACACCTTC	CASSTRQGNLNYGYTF
TRBV20-1	TRBJ1-5	TRBD1	many	TGCAGTACTCCTGGGGACCTCAGGGGGCGCATTGATCAGCCCCAGCATTTT	CSTPGDLRGRIDQPQHF